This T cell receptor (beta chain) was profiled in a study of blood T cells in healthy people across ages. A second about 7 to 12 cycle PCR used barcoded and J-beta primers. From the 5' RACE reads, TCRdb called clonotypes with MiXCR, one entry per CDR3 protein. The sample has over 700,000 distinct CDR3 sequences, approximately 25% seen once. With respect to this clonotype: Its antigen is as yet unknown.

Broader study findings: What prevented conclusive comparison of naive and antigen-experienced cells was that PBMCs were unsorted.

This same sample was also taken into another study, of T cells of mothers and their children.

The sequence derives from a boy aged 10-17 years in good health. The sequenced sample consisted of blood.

The CDR3, as DNA: TGTGCCAGCAGTTACACCGCAACTACTACCTACAATGAGCAGTTCTTC. Residues: CASSYTATTTYNEQFF. V gene TRBV6-6 combines with J gene TRBJ2-1; D is unresolved. The CDR3 length is 16 residues. Germline lookup yields CDR1 MNHNY and CDR2 SVGAGI (reference sequence). The ends were cut back, 2 bases at V and 2 bases at J, with 13 bases in the middle.